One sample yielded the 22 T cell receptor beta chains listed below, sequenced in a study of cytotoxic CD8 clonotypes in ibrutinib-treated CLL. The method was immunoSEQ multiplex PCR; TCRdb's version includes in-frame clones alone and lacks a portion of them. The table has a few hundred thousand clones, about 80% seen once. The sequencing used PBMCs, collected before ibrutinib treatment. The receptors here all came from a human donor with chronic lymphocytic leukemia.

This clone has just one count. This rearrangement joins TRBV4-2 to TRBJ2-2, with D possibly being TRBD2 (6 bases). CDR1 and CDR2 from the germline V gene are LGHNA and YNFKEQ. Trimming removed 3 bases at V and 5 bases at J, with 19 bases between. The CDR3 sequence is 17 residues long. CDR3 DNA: TGTGCCAGCAGCCAGGAGGCGGTCCGGGGGAGTACCGGGGAGCTGTTTTTT. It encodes CASSQEAVRGSTGELFF.

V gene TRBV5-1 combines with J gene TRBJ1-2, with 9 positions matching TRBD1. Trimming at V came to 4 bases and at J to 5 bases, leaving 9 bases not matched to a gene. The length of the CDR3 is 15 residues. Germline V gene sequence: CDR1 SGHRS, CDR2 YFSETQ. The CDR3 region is CASSPLQGAEYGYTF. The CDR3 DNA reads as TGCGCCAGCAGCCCACTACAGGGGGCGGAATATGGCTACACCTTC.

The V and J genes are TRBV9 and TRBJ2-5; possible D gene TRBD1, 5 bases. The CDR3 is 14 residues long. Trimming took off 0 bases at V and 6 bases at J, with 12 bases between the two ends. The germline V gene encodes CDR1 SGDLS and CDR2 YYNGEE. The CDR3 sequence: CASSVVGDSKTQYF. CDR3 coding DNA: TGTGCCAGCAGCGTAGTGGGTGACAGTAAGACCCAGTACTTC.

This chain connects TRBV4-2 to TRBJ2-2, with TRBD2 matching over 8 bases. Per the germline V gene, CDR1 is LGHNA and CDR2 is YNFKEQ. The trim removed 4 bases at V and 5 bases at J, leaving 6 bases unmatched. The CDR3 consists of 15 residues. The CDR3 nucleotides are TGTGCCAGCAGCCCCGGCGGGGGGAGAACCGGGGAGCTGTTTTTT. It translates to CASSPGGGRTGELFF.

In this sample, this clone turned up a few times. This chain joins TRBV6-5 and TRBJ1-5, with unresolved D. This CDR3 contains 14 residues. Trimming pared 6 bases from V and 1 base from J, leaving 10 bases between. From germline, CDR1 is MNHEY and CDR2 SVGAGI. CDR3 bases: TGTGCCAGCAGCCTCGGCCCCAGCAATCAGCCCCAGCATTTT. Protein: CASSLGPSNQPQHF.

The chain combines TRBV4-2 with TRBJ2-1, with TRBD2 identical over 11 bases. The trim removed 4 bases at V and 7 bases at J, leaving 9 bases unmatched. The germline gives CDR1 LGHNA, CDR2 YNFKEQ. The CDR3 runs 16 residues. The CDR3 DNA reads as TGTGCCAGCAGCCTAGTAGCGGGAGGGCCCGTGAATGAGCAGTTCTTC. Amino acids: CASSLVAGGPVNEQFF.

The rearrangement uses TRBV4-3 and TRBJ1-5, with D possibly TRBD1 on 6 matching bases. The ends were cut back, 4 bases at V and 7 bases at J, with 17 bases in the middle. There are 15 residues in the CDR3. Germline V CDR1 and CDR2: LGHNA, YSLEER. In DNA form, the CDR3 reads TGCGCCAGCAGCCCACGTCCGGGGGGCGAACAGCCCCAGCATTTT. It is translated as CASSPRPGGEQPQHF.

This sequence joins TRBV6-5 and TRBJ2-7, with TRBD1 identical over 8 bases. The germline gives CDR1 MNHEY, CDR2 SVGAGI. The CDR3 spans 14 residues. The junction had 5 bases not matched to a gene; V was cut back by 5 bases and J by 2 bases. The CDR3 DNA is TGTGCCAGCAGTCCGACGGGACAGGCCTACGAGCAGTACTTC. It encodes CASSPTGQAYEQYF.

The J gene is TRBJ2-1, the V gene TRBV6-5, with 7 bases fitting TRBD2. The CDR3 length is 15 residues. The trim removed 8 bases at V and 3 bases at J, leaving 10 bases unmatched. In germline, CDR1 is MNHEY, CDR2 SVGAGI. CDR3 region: CASGAGRFGYNEQFF. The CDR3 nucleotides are TGTGCCAGCGGGGCCGGGAGGTTCGGCTACAATGAGCAGTTCTTC.

CDR3 amino acids: CASSPGGRGEQFF. CDR3 nucleotides: TGTGCCAGCAGTCCAGGGGGGCGGGGTGAGCAGTTCTTC. This sequence joins TRBV27 and TRBJ2-1; D possibly corresponds to TRBD1 (7 bases). The CDR3 has 13 residues. Germline CDR1 and CDR2: MNHEY and SMNVEV (reference sequence). Trimming took off 5 bases at V and 9 bases at J, with 14 bases between the two ends.

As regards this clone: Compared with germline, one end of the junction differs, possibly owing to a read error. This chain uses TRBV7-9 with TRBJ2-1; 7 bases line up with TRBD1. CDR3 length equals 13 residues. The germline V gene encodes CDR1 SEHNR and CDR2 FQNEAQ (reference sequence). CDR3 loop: CVSSLVQGDKQFF. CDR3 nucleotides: TGTGTCAGCAGCTTAGTCCAGGGGGATAAGCAGTTCTTC.

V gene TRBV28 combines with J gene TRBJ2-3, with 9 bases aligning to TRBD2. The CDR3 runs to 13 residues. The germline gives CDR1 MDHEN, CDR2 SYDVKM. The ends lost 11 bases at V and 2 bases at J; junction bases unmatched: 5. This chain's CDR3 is CAGRTSATDTQYF. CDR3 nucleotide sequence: TGTGCCGGTCGGACTAGCGCCACAGATACGCAGTATTTT. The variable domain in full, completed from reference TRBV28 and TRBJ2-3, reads DVKVTQSSRYLVKRTGEKVFLECVQDMDHENMFWYRQDPGLGLRLIYFSYDVKMKEKGDIPEGYSVSREKKERFSLILESASTNQTSMYLCAGRTSATDTQYFGPGTRLTVL.

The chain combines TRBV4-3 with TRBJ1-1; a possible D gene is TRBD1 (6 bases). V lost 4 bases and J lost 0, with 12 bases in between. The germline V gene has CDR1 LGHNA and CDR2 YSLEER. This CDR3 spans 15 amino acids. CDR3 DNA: TGCGCCAGCAGCCGAGTTGGACAGCTGAACACTGAAGCTTTCTTT. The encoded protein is CASSRVGQLNTEAFF.

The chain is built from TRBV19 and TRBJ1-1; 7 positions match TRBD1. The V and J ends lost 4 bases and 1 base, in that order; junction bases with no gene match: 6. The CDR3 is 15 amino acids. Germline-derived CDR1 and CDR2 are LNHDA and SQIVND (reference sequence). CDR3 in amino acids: CASSSPGTANTEAFF. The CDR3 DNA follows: TGTGCCAGTAGTAGTCCCGGGACAGCGAACACTGAAGCTTTCTTT. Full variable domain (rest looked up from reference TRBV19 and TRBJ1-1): DGGITQSPKYLFRKEGQNVTLSCEQNLNHDAMYWYRQDPGQGLRLIYYSQIVNDFQKGDIAEGYSVSREKKESFPLTVTSAQKNPTAFYLCASSSPGTANTEAFFGQGTRLTVV.

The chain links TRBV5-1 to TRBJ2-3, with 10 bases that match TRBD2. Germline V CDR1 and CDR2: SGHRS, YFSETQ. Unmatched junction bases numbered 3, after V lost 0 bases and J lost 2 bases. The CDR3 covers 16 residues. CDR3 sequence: CASSLDLAGVTDTQYF. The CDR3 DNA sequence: TGCGCCAGCAGCTTGGACCTAGCGGGAGTCACAGATACGCAGTATTTT.

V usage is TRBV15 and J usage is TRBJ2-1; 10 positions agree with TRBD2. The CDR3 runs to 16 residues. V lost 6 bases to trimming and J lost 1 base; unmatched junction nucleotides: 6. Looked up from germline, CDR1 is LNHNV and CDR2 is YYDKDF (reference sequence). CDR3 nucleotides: TGTGCCACCAGATTAGGACTAGCGGTTTCCTACAATGAGCAGTTCTTC. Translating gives CATRLGLAVSYNEQFF.

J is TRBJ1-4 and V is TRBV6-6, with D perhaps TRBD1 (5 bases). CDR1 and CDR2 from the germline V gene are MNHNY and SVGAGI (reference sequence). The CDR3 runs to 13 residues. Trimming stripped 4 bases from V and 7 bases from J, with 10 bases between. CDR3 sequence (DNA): TGTGCCAGCAGTTCACAGGTTTCTGAAAAACTGTTTTTT. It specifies CASSSQVSEKLFF.

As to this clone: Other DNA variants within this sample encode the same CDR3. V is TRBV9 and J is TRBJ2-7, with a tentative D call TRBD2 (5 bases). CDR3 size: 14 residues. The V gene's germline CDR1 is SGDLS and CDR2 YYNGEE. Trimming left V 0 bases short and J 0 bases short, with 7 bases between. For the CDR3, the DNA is TGTGCCAGCAGCGTAGGAGGGAGCTCCTACGAGCAGTACTTC. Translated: CASSVGGSSYEQYF.

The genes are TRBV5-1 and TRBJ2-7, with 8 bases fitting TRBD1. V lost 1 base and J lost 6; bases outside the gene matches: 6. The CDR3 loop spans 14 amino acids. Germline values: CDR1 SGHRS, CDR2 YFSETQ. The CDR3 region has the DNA TGCGCCAGCAGCTTGTCGCAGGGGGCTGCCGAGCAGTACTTC. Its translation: CASSLSQGAAEQYF.

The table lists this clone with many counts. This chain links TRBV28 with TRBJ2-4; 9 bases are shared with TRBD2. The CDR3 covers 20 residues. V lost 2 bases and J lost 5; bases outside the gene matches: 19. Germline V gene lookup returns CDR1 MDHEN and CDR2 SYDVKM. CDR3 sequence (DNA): TGTGCCAGCAGTTTAGAGCTCCTGGCGGGGGGGCCACCCGAGGAAAACATTCAGTACTTC. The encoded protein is CASSLELLAGGPPEENIQYF.

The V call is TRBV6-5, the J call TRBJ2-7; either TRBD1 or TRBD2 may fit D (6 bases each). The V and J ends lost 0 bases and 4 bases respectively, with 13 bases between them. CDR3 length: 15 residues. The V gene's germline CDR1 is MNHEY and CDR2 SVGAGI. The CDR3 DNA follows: TGTGCCAGCAGTTACTCGAGGGGGGTGGCGTACGAGCAGTACTTC. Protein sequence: CASSYSRGVAYEQYF.

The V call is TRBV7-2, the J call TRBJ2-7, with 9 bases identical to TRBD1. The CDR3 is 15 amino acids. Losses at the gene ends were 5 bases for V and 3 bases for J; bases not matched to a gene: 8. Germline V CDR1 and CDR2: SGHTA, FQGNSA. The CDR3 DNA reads TGTGCCAGCAGCCCGAGGGGACAGGGTCGCTACGAGCAGTACTTC. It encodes CASSPRGQGRYEQYF.